These 31 T cell receptor beta chains came from one sample sequenced in a study of T and B cells in COVID-19 patients. Blood genomic DNA input for TRB amplification was about 240-500 ng. Multiplex PCR with BIOMED2 TRB-A/B primer pools amplified TRB rearrangements. TCRdb passed the multiplex PCR reads through MiXCR, listing each CDR3 protein once. This sample has 20,000 to 30,000 distinct CDR3 sequences, with 32% found just once. Sequencing input: blood. These receptors were obtained from a human donor who had recovered from COVID-19.

This clonotype occurred a few times. Sequence at one end of the junction differs from germline and may be a read error. V usage is TRBV6-5 and J usage is TRBJ2-7; D unclear. Germline loops: CDR1 MNHEY, CDR2 SVGAGI. This CDR3 has 11 amino acids. The CDR3 nucleotides are TGTGCCAGCAGTAACTCCTACGAGCAGTACTTC. Amino acid sequence: CASSNSYEQYF.

The chain joins TRBV19 to TRBJ1-2, with 8 bases matching TRBD1. The V and J ends lost 5 bases and 2 bases, in that order; junction bases with no gene match: 7. The CDR3 spans 15 residues. From germline, CDR1 is LNHDA and CDR2 SQIVND (reference sequence). DNA for the CDR3: TGTGCCAGTAGTCCGAGACAGGGGCTAAACTATGGCTACACCTTC. Translation gives CASSPRQGLNYGYTF.

This clonotype was counted between two and nine times. The chain employs TRBV20-1 and TRBJ2-3; possible D gene TRBD2, 6 bases. Trimming shortened V by 3 bases and J by 6 bases, and 10 bases separated the two germline ends. This CDR3 contains 12 residues. In germline, CDR1 is DFQATT, CDR2 SNEGSKA (reference sequence). CDR3 residues: CSASTGGDTQYF. The CDR3 DNA is TGCAGTGCTAGTACTGGAGGGGATACGCAGTATTTT.

The gene calls are TRBV12-3 or TRBV12-4 and TRBJ2-5; D remains ambiguous. The length of the CDR3 is 12 residues. Trimming left V 5 bases short and J 6 bases short, with 10 bases between. CDR3 protein: CASSESSQTQYF. Written as DNA, the CDR3 is TGTGCCAGCAGTGAAAGTTCTCAGACCCAGTACTTC.

With respect to this clonotype: This may be a read error, as it is one base from a much larger clone. CDR3 residues: CASTSGPANEKLFF. The CDR3 DNA sequence: TGTGCCAGTACGAGTGGACCAGCTAATGAAAAACTGTTTTTT. The chain links TRBV19 to TRBJ1-4; D unclear. The CDR3 has 14 amino acids. Germline loops: CDR1 LNHDA, CDR2 SQIVND (reference sequence). Trimming took off 7 bases at V and 3 bases at J, with 12 bases between the two ends.

This clonotype was seen a handful of times. The chain links TRBV6-5 to TRBJ1-5; D is possibly TRBD1 (5 bases). Germline V CDR1 and CDR2: MNHEY, SVGAGI. The V and J ends lost 6 bases and 4 bases respectively, with 13 bases between them. This CDR3 is built from 14 residues. DNA for the CDR3: TGTGCCAGCAGAACAGGTAGGGGAAATCAGCCCCAGCATTTT. This codes for CASRTGRGNQPQHF.

This clonotype appeared a few times. The rearrangement joins TRBV6-2 or TRBV6-3 to TRBJ2-2; 9 bases map to TRBD1. The germline V gene has CDR1 MNHEY and CDR2 SVGEGT. The CDR3 is 15 residues long. V trimming: 5 bases; J trimming: 4 bases; junction bases outside the gene matches: 5. CDR3 nucleotides: TGTGCCAGCAGTAGGTTGACAGGGGGCACCGGGGAGCTGTTTTTT. Its translation is CASSRLTGGTGELFF.

This clonotype has a handful of counts. The chain couples TRBV5-6 to TRBJ1-1; 8 bases map to TRBD1. The CDR3 has 14 residues. CDR1 is SGHDT and CDR2 is YYEEEE in the germline V gene. After removal of 4 bases from V and 1 base from J, the junction contained 3 bases not matched to a gene. The CDR3 sequence is CASSPGTGNTEAFF. CDR3 DNA sequence: TGTGCCAGCAGCCCCGGGACAGGGAACACTGAAGCTTTCTTT.

DNA of the CDR3: TGCGCCAGCAGCCCAACGACGGGGGGAACTAATGAAAAACTGTTTTTT. It translates to CASSPTTGGTNEKLFF. The rearrangement uses TRBV5-1 and TRBJ1-4; maybe TRBD1 (5 bases). The germline V gene has CDR1 SGHRS and CDR2 YFSETQ. CDR3 length: 16 residues. V was clipped by 4 bases and J by 1 base, with 14 bases between them.

The V call is TRBV20-1, the J call TRBJ2-1, with D possibly being TRBD1 (5 bases). This CDR3 comprises 12 residues. V was cut by 6 bases and J by 6 bases, with 12 bases left in between. Germline V lookup: CDR1 DFQATT, CDR2 SNEGSKA (reference sequence). CDR3 DNA sequence: TGCAGTGCCAACTACAGGCGCAATGAGCAGTTCTTC. Protein product: CSANYRRNEQFF.

At least ten counts were recorded for this clonotype. The CDR3, as DNA: TGTGCCAGTAGTATTTTTAGGGGGGCAGATACGCAGTATTTT. This encodes CASSIFRGADTQYF. The chain uses TRBV19 and TRBJ2-3; D is possibly TRBD1 or TRBD2 (6 bases each). Trimming pared 3 bases from V and 4 bases from J, leaving 11 bases between. The CDR3 has 14 residues. The germline V gene has CDR1 LNHDA and CDR2 SQIVND (reference sequence).

There are a few counts of this clonotype. In nucleotides, the CDR3 is TGTGCCAGCAGTTACTACGAAAAACTGTTTTTT. It codes for CASSYYEKLFF. The chain joins TRBV6-1 to TRBJ1-4; no clear D gene. Trimming pared 5 bases from V and 8 bases from J, leaving 6 bases between. This CDR3 has 11 residues. Germline loops: CDR1 MNHNS, CDR2 SASEGT.

This chain connects TRBV7-9 to TRBJ1-5; D uncertain. Trimming shortened V by 6 bases and J by 5 bases, and 11 bases separated the two germline ends. The length of the CDR3 is 13 residues. In germline, CDR1 is SEHNR, CDR2 FQNEAQ (reference sequence). CDR3 sequence: CASRVLVDQPQHF. CDR3 sequence (DNA): TGTGCCAGCAGAGTCCTGGTCGATCAGCCCCAGCATTTT. The whole variable domain, remainder taken from reference TRBV7-9 and TRBJ1-5, is DTGVSQNPRHKITKRGQNVTFRCDPISEHNRLYWYRQTLGQGPEFLTYFQNEAQLEKSRLLSDRFSAERPKGSFSTLEIQRTEQGDSAMYLCASRVLVDQPQHFGDGTRLSIL.

Judged by abundance, this clonotype is medium-sized. This chain connects TRBV19 to TRBJ1-6; tentatively, D is TRBD1 (5 bases). This CDR3 contains 16 residues. V lost 5 bases and J lost 7, with 18 bases in between. Germline V gene data show CDR1 as LNHDA and CDR2 as SQIVND (reference sequence). The CDR3 sequence: CASSPDRDGSNSPLHF. The CDR3 DNA sequence: TGTGCCAGTAGTCCGGACCGGGACGGATCCAATTCACCCCTCCACTTT.

This clonotype has a count of ten or more. This chain joins TRBV6-5 and TRBJ2-2; tentatively, D is TRBD2 (6 bases). This CDR3 has 14 residues. In germline, CDR1 is MNHEY, CDR2 SVGAGI. V lost 8 bases and J 0 bases, leaving 10 bases between the germline ends. The CDR3 DNA reads as TGTGCCAGCGACATAGCGGCGAACACCGGGGAGCTGTTTTTT. Translated, it gives CASDIAANTGELFF.

The chain couples TRBV19 to TRBJ2-5; 9 bases are shared with TRBD2. CDR3 length: 15 amino acids. The germline gives CDR1 LNHDA, CDR2 SQIVND (reference sequence). With 6 bases clipped from V and 5 bases from J, the junction kept 10 bases outside the gene matches. The CDR3 DNA sequence: TGTGCCAGTAGGTCGGGTATAGCGGGGGAGGAGACCCAGTACTTC. This sequence encodes CASRSGIAGEETQYF.

In its sample, this clonotype is medium-sized (0.01 to 0.1%). The chain joins TRBV6-5 to TRBJ2-7; D could derive from TRBD1 or TRBD2 (5 bases each). CDR1 MNHEY and CDR2 SVGAGI come from the germline V gene. The CDR3 has 11 amino acids. V was trimmed by 6 bases and J by 5 bases, leaving 8 bases between them. The CDR3 DNA reads as TGTGCCAGCAGGCAGGGACACGAGCAGTACTTC. It translates to CASRQGHEQYF.

The rearrangement joins TRBV24-1 to TRBJ2-3; 8 bases align to TRBD2. This CDR3 is built from 16 residues. CDR1 and CDR2 from the germline V gene are KGHDR and SFDVKD. V trimming: 4 bases; J trimming: 1 base; junction bases outside the gene matches: 6. CDR3 residues: CATSEQAGVGTDTQYF. The DNA of the CDR3 is TGTGCCACCAGTGAACAAGCGGGAGTGGGCACAGATACGCAGTATTTT.

This clonotype has only one observation. The rearrangement joins TRBV4-3 to TRBJ1-2; D is unclear. The CDR3 consists of 17 residues. Germline CDR1 is LGHNA and CDR2 is YSLEER. The V gene lost 4 bases and the J gene lost 2 bases, with 20 bases spanning the gap. The CDR3 bases are TGCGCCAGCAGCCTCTCCGTGACAAAGGGTTCCAACTATGGCTACACCTTC. Translated, it gives CASSLSVTKGSNYGYTF.

The chain employs TRBV5-1 and TRBJ2-2; 9 bases match TRBD1. J lost 1 base, V lost 2 bases, and 3 bases had no gene match. The CDR3 is 16 amino acids. Germline CDR1 and CDR2: SGHRS and YFSETQ. The CDR3 here is CASSFGTGWNTGELFF. CDR3 nucleotide sequence: TGCGCCAGCAGCTTCGGGACAGGGTGGAACACCGGGGAGCTGTTTTTT. The variable domain in full, completed from reference TRBV5-1 and TRBJ2-2, reads KAGVTQTPRYLIKTRGQQVTLSCSPISGHRSVSWYQQTPGQGLQFLFEYFSETQRNKGNFPGRFSGRQFSNSRSEMNVSTLELGDSALYLCASSFGTGWNTGELFFGEGSRLTVL.

This chain connects TRBV12-3 or TRBV12-4 to TRBJ2-1; 7 bases are shared with TRBD1. The CDR3 loop spans 12 amino acids. The trim removed 3 bases at V and 9 bases at J, leaving 2 bases unmatched. The CDR3 DNA sequence: TGTGCCAGCAGTTTTCACAGGGGTGAGCAGTTCTTC. Residues: CASSFHRGEQFF.

This chain links TRBV11-2 with TRBJ1-2, with 10 bases identical to TRBD1. The CDR3 loop spans 15 amino acids. From germline, CDR1 is SGHAT and CDR2 FQNNGV. The V segment lost 5 bases and the J segment 4 bases; nucleotides outside the gene matches: 7. The CDR3 protein is CASSPRDRGIYGYTF. For the CDR3, the DNA is TGTGCCAGCAGCCCTCGGGACAGGGGAATCTATGGCTACACCTTC.

The chain has TRBV20-1 and TRBJ2-3; TRBD2 might be the D (6 bases). Trimming pared 2 bases from V and 1 base from J, leaving 10 bases between. Germline loops: CDR1 DFQATT, CDR2 SNEGSKA (reference sequence). This CDR3 spans 14 amino acids. CDR3 sequence (DNA): TGCAGTGCTAGATATCCTAGCGGCACAGATACGCAGTATTTT. Its translation is CSARYPSGTDTQYF.

V usage is TRBV5-5 and J usage is TRBJ1-1; 10 bases align to TRBD1. J lost 2 bases, V lost 2 bases, and 3 bases had no gene match. The CDR3 consists of 15 residues. Germline CDR1 is SGHKS and CDR2 is YYEKEE (reference sequence). The CDR3 here is CASSFGTGDNTEAFF. In nucleotides, the CDR3 is TGTGCCAGCAGCTTTGGGACAGGGGATAACACTGAAGCTTTCTTT.

This clonotype was seen once. The rearrangement uses TRBV12-3 or TRBV12-4 and TRBJ2-3; D remains ambiguous. Trimming shortened V by 3 bases and J by 1 base, and 8 bases separated the two germline ends. The CDR3 runs to 14 residues. The CDR3 loop is CASSFYSRTDTQYF. The CDR3 bases are TGTGCCAGCAGTTTTTATTCACGCACAGATACGCAGTATTTT.

As for this clonotype: This may stem from a read error, because a much larger clone lies one nucleotide away. This chain joins TRBV27 and TRBJ2-3; the match to TRBD2 covers 7 bases. Germline lookup yields CDR1 MNHEY and CDR2 SMNVEV (reference sequence). This CDR3 region has 16 residues. The J segment lost 4 bases and the V segment lost 6 bases, leaving 13 bases of the junction unmatched. The CDR3 bases are TGTGCCAGCAGGGTAGGACTAGTGGGGGGATCAGATACGCAGTATTTT. Residues: CASRVGLVGGSDTQYF.

This clonotype has ten or more counts. V gene TRBV15 combines with J gene TRBJ2-3; D may match TRBD1 or TRBD2 (5 bases each). Trimming left V 8 bases short and J 5 bases short, with 17 bases between. The V gene's germline CDR1 is LNHNV and CDR2 YYDKDF (reference sequence). The CDR3 covers 14 residues. The CDR3 nucleotides read TGTGCCACCGCTTTTTGGGGGAGTGGAGATACGCAGTATTTT. Protein sequence: CATAFWGSGDTQYF.

The chain joins TRBV7-2 to TRBJ2-3, with 13 bases fitting TRBD2. Germline CDR1 reads SGHTA; CDR2 reads FQGNSA. Trimming took 5 bases from V and 7 from J; bases not matched to a gene: 6. The CDR3 is 15 residues long. CDR3 sequence: CASSLTSGGANTQYF. In DNA form, the CDR3 reads TGTGCCAGCAGCCTAACTAGCGGGGGGGCTAATACGCAGTATTTT.

The chain uses TRBV29-1 and TRBJ1-3; perhaps TRBD1 as D (5 bases). The germline gives CDR1 SQVTM, CDR2 ANQGSEA. Trimming pared 6 bases from V and 4 bases from J, leaving 13 bases between. The CDR3 length is 13 residues. The CDR3 loop is CSVGRLGGNTIYF. DNA for the CDR3: TGCAGCGTGGGACGGCTTGGAGGAAACACCATATATTTT.

Only a few counts were recorded for this clonotype. The V call is TRBV20-1, the J call TRBJ2-1; tentatively, D is TRBD1 or TRBD2 (5 bases each). The CDR3 has 12 residues. V lost 6 bases and J lost 5, with 11 bases in between. Germline V CDR1 and CDR2: DFQATT, SNEGSKA (reference sequence). CDR3 amino acids: CSAHRDDNEQFF. CDR3 coding DNA: TGCAGTGCCCACCGGGACGACAATGAGCAGTTCTTC.

The chain combines TRBV19 with TRBJ1-2, with no clear D. Germline values: CDR1 LNHDA, CDR2 SQIVND (reference sequence). This CDR3 is built from 13 residues. The V gene lost 5 bases and the J gene lost 8 bases, with 15 bases spanning the gap. CDR3: CASSGGPGRGYTF. CDR3 DNA: TGTGCCAGTAGTGGTGGTCCGGGAAGGGGCTACACCTTC.